The next 6 T cell receptor beta chains were all read from a single sample in a study of beta chain features in type 1 diabetes. Investigators reverse transcribed all isolated RNA, so they sequenced expressed TCRB transcripts. Measured with immunoSEQ multiplex PCR; TCRdb has only the in-frame clones, and not every one. The profile covers hundreds of thousands of clones, with about 14% appearing a single time and around 0.095% taken by the ten largest. The sequencing input was naive CD4+ T cells from blood. The receptors derive from a man aged 18 to 29 in good health.

V usage is TRBV9 and J usage is TRBJ2-3, with 8 bases fitting TRBD2. This CDR3 is built from 14 residues. After removal of 4 bases from V and 6 bases from J, the junction contained 7 bases not matched to a gene. Germline CDR1 and CDR2: SGDLS and YYNGEE. CDR3 nucleotide sequence: TGTGCCAGCAGCCCCCCATCGGGGGGGGATACGCAGTATTTT. Its protein product is CASSPPSGGDTQYF.

This clone has only a few counts. The chain is built from TRBV10-3 and TRBJ1-2; 8 positions match TRBD1. The CDR3 consists of 14 residues. V shed 7 bases and J 2 bases; nucleotides not matched to a gene: 6. Germline loops: CDR1 ENHRY, CDR2 SYGVKD. CDR3 in DNA: TGTGCCATCACTGGGACAGGCCAAAACTATGGCTACACCTTC. As protein: CAITGTGQNYGYTF.

The chain links TRBV9 to TRBJ2-5, with a weak D call TRBD2 (5 bases). The V gene's germline CDR1 is SGDLS and CDR2 YYNGEE. The length of the CDR3 is 14 residues. Trimming removed 0 bases from V and 5 bases from J, with 11 bases in between. CDR3 in amino acids: CASSVGVARETQYF. CDR3 in DNA: TGTGCCAGCAGCGTAGGGGTAGCGAGGGAGACCCAGTACTTC. The whole variable domain, remainder taken from reference TRBV9 and TRBJ2-5, is DSGVTQTPKHLITATGQRVTLRCSPRSGDLSVYWYQQSLDQGLQFLIQYYNGEERAKGNILERFSAQQFPDLHSELNLSSLELGDSALYFCASSVGVARETQYFGPGTRLLVL.

This clone was seen at least ten times. V gene TRBV25-1 combines with J gene TRBJ1-6; TRBD1 agrees at 8 bases. This CDR3 has 15 amino acids. V lost 8 bases to trimming and J lost 14 bases; unmatched junction nucleotides: 17. Germline loops: CDR1 MGHDK, CDR2 SYGVNS. The DNA for the CDR3 is TGTGCCAGCGGAGGACAGGGATCGAAGGTGTACTCCCTCCACTTT. It is translated as CASGGQGSKVYSLHF. Supplemented by reference TRBV25-1 and TRBJ1-6, the full variable domain reads EADIYQTPRYLVIGTGKKITLECSQTMGHDKMYWYQQDPGMELHLIHYSYGVNSTEKGDLSSESTVSRIRTEHFPLTLESARPSHTSQYLCASGGQGSKVYSLHFGNGTRLTVT.

A few counts support this clone. The CDR3 DNA reads as TGTGCCAGTAGGAACCTGGCGGGGACCGGGGAGCTGTTTTTT. Residues: CASRNLAGTGELFF. The gene calls are TRBV19 and TRBJ2-2; weak D call: TRBD2 (6 bases). Germline assignment: CDR1 LNHDA and CDR2 SQIVND (reference sequence). This CDR3 region has 14 residues. Trimming stripped 6 bases from V and 5 bases from J, with 13 bases between.

A few counts support this clone. The chain employs TRBV5-1 and TRBJ2-5; D could derive from TRBD1 or TRBD2 (5 bases each). V lost 3 bases and J 1 base, leaving 10 bases between the germline ends. This CDR3 is 14 amino acids long. Per germline, CDR1 SGHRS and CDR2 YFSETQ. The CDR3 region is CASSSGTIQETQYF. The CDR3 nucleotides are TGCGCCAGCAGCTCCGGGACCATCCAAGAGACCCAGTACTTC.